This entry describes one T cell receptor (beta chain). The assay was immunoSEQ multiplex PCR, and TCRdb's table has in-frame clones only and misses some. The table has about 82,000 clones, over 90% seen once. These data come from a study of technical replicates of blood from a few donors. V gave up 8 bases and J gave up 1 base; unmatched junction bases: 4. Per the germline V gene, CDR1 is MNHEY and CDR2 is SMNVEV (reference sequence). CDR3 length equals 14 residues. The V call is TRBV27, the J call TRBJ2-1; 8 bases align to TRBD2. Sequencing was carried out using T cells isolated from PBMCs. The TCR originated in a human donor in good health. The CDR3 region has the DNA TGTGCCAGCCGATTAGCGGGGTCCTACAATGAGCAGTTCTTC. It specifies CASRLAGSYNEQFF.